The rows below give T cell receptor beta chains drawn from one sample of a study of blood T cell repertoires in COVID-19. Only in-frame clones appear in the TCRdb table, and some are missing; sequencing was by immunoSEQ multiplex PCR. The sample has fewer than 350,000 clones, 90% seen once. Sequencing used peripheral blood. The receptor source for this set is a woman aged 25 to 39 with COVID-19, enrolled during active disease. The CDR3 runs from the conserved cysteine through the conserved F or W. The D gene is left open where the match is weak. Only part of the rows carry a size: once, few, many, or a class if the clone is expanded.

>-|TRBV11-2|TRBD1|TRBJ1-6
TGTGCCAGCAGCGGGACAGGTGGGGGAAATTCACCCCTCCACTTT
CASSGTGGGNSPLHF
>-|TRBV3-1/TRBV3-2|TRBD2|TRBJ2-1
TGTGCCAGCAGCCCCCCGTTGGGGGGCCGCGGGAGGGAGGAGCAGTTCTTC
CASSPPLGGRGREEQFF
>-|TRBV5-1|-|TRBJ2-3
TGCGCCAGCAGCTTGAGGCTAGGCACAGATACGCAGTATTTT
CASSLRLGTDTQYF
>-|TRBV7-9|TRBD1|TRBJ1-4
TGTGCCAGCAGCTCCTCCGGACAGGGGTTCCCTCCAACTAATGAAAAACTGTTTTTT
CASSSSGQGFPPTNEKLFF
>-|TRBV7-2|-|TRBJ2-6
TGTGCCAGCAGCTTAGCGTCGGCTGGGGCCAACGTCCTGACTTTC
CASSLASAGANVLTF
>-|TRBV2|TRBD1|TRBJ1-1
TGTGCCAGCAATAGGGGGCACACTGAAGCTTTCTTT
CASNRGHTEAFF
>once|TRBV6-5|TRBD1|TRBJ1-2
TGTGCCAGCAGGACACAGGGGGCCCTGAGCTATGGCTACACCTTC
CASRTQGALSYGYTF
>-|TRBV25-1|-|TRBJ1-6
TGTGCCAGCAGTGAATTAGGGAGTTCCTATAATTCACCCCTCCACTTT
CASSELGSSYNSPLHF
>-|TRBV4-1|TRBD1|TRBJ1-5
TGCGCCAGCAGCCAGTTCGACAGGGGCAATCAGCCCCAGCATTTT
CASSQFDRGNQPQHF
>-|TRBV5-4|TRBD1|TRBJ1-1
TGTGCCAGCAGCTGGGACAGGGGAGGCAACACTGAAGCTTTCTTT
CASSWDRGGNTEAFF
>few|TRBV7-8|TRBD2|TRBJ2-7
TGTGCCAGCAGCTCCGGGACTAGCGGACCTTTTAAGGACGAGCAGTACTTC
CASSSGTSGPFKDEQYF
>-|TRBV5-1|-|TRBJ2-7
TGCGCCAGCAGCTTGAGGGGATGGGCTCGCGAGCAGTACTTC
CASSLRGWAREQYF
>few|TRBV9|-|TRBJ2-1
TGTGCCAGCAGCCTTATAGCGGAGTTCTACAATGAGCAGTTCTTC
CASSLIAEFYNEQFF
>-|TRBV7-5|-|TRBJ2-3
TGTGTCAGAAGCTTGGGACTAGCGGGAACGGGAGGCACAGATACGCAGTATTTT
CVRSLGLAGTGGTDTQYF
>-|TRBV28|TRBD2|TRBJ2-3
TGTGCCAGCAGTTTAGGTAGAGCGGGAGAGTCAGATACGCAGTATTTT
CASSLGRAGESDTQYF
>-|TRBV19|-|TRBJ1-5
TGTGCCAGTAGTATAGGGCGACAGATCTATAGCAATCAGCCCCAGCATTTT
CASSIGRQIYSNQPQHF
>-|TRBV27|-|TRBJ2-2
TGTGCCAGCAGTTTATCGATGGCGGGCATTAACCCCACCGGGGAGCTGTTTTTT
CASSLSMAGINPTGELFF
>-|TRBV19|TRBD1|TRBJ2-7
TGTGCCAGTAGTATCAGTGGGACAGGGGGTCCCTACGAGCAGTACTTC
CASSISGTGGPYEQYF
>-|TRBV7-9|-|TRBJ1-1
TGTGCCAGCAGCCAACACCGCGGGGAGACTGAAGCTTTCTTT
CASSQHRGETEAFF
>-|TRBV14|-|TRBJ1-5
TGTGCCAGTCGTGTCTCCATTTCCCGAGATTTT
CASRVSISRDF
>-|TRBV14|TRBD2|TRBJ2-1
TGTGCCAGCAGCCACCCTAGCGGGAGTAACTACAATGAGCAGTTCTTC
CASSHPSGSNYNEQFF
>-|TRBV18|TRBD2|TRBJ2-7
TGTGCCAGCTCACCACCGGCGGGGGGTCCCTACGAGCAGTACTTC
CASSPPAGGPYEQYF